This is a list of T cell receptor beta chains from one sample in a study of coeliac disease. The repertoire was sequenced with immunoSEQ multiplex PCR; TCRdb's copy has only in-frame clones and lacks some. The sample contains over 9,000 clones, around 66% of which appear only once. What was sequenced was lamina propria lymphocytes from the gut. The receptors come from a woman aged 55-70 years with celiac disease. The CDR3 runs from the conserved cysteine through the conserved F or W. A D gene is named only where the DNA matches it firmly. Clone size, where shown, is once, few, many, or a class for clones that have expanded.

V gene	J gene	D gene	clone size	CDR3 DNA	CDR3 protein
TRBV7-9	TRBJ1-5	-	-	TGTGCCAGCAGCTCCCAGGGGACACCTAATCAGCCCCAGCATTTT	CASSSQGTPNQPQHF
TRBV6-5	TRBJ2-2	-	-	TGTGCCAGCAGTTGGGGACTTCTCACCGGGGAGCTGTTTTTT	CASSWGLLTGELFF
TRBV29-1	TRBJ2-1	TRBD2	-	TGCAGCGTTGTACCAACTAGCGGAGCCCCCCAGTTCTTC	CSVVPTSGAPQFF
TRBV28	TRBJ1-5	-	-	TGTGCCAGCAGACTACAGGGTATTGGCAATCAGCCCCAGCATTTT	CASRLQGIGNQPQHF
TRBV11-2	TRBJ1-2	-	once	TGTGCCAGCAGCTTTGATCCTTCGGGTACTTTTGGCTACACCTTC	CASSFDPSGTFGYTF
TRBV6-1	TRBJ2-1	-	once	TGTGCCAGCGCCTACACAGGGCCCAATGAGCAGTTCTTC	CASAYTGPNEQFF
TRBV29-1	TRBJ1-2	TRBD1	-	TGCAGCGTTGTGGGACAGGGCCCTCTTAACTATGGCTACACCTTC	CSVVGQGPLNYGYTF
TRBV4-2	TRBJ2-7	TRBD2	-	TGTGCCAGCAGCTACCGGGTGACTAGCGGGGGAGACGAGCAGTACTTC	CASSYRVTSGGDEQYF
TRBV9	TRBJ2-3	TRBD2	-	TGTGCCAGCAGCGTCTCCGGGACTAGCCGCACAGATACGCAGTATTTT	CASSVSGTSRTDTQYF
TRBV5-4	TRBJ2-5	TRBD2	medium-sized	TGTGCCAGCAGCCGCGCATGGGGAACTAGCGGGGGCCAGAAGAGGGAGACCCAGTACTTC	CASSRAWGTSGGQKRETQYF
TRBV10-3	TRBJ2-7	TRBD2	-	TGTGCCATCAGTGAGCAGGCTAGCGGCCCCTACGAGCAGTACTTC	CAISEQASGPYEQYF
TRBV6-1	TRBJ1-4	-	-	TGTGCCAGCAGTATCAGGGTCCTGGAAAAACTGTTTTTT	CASSIRVLEKLFF
TRBV19	TRBJ1-5	-	-	TGTGCCAGCGAGGACAGACTCAATCAGCCCCAGCATTTT	CASEDRLNQPQHF
TRBV2	TRBJ1-3	TRBD1	once	TGTGCCAGCAGCCTTGGACAGGGAGGAAACACCATATATTTT	CASSLGQGGNTIYF
TRBV18	TRBJ2-5	-	-	TGTGCCAGCTCACCAATAGGAGAAGAGACCCAGTACTTC	CASSPIGEETQYF
TRBV28	TRBJ2-7	TRBD2	-	TGTGCCAGCAGTTTCAGCGGGAATTCCTACGAGCAGTACTTC	CASSFSGNSYEQYF
TRBV4-3	TRBJ1-2	-	-	TGCGCCAGCAGCCAAGAGGTCCGGGAGGGTAGCTATGGCTACACCTTC	CASSQEVREGSYGYTF
TRBV11-2	TRBJ2-1	TRBD2	-	TGTGCCAGCAGCTTAGATCCTAGCGGGGGGTTGGGGGATGAGCAGTTCTTC	CASSLDPSGGLGDEQFF
TRBV5-1	TRBJ2-5	TRBD2	few	TGCGCCAGCAGCAGATCGATCCAAGCGGGAGGACCAGAGACCCAGTACTTC	CASSRSIQAGGPETQYF
TRBV6-5	TRBJ2-2	TRBD2	few	TGTGCCAGCAGGAGACTAGCGGCGAACACCGGGGAGCTGTTTTTT	CASRRLAANTGELFF
TRBV4-3	TRBJ1-2	TRBD1	few	TGCGCCAGCAGCCAAACGGACAGGGGTGTTAATGGCTACACCTTC	CASSQTDRGVNGYTF
TRBV19	TRBJ1-5	TRBD1	-	TGTGCCAGTAAGGGTACAGGGGTCTTCAATCAGCCCCAGCATTTT	CASKGTGVFNQPQHF
TRBV9	TRBJ1-5	TRBD1	few	TGTGCCAGCAGCGTAGGAGACAGGGGACAGCCCCAGCATTTT	CASSVGDRGQPQHF
TRBV7-9	TRBJ1-2	-	-	TGTGCCAGCACCTCCAGAACCAACTATGGCTACACCTTC	CASTSRTNYGYTF
TRBV7-2	TRBJ1-2	-	-	TGTGCCAGCAGCCTCCTAAAAGGCTACACCTTC	CASSLLKGYTF
TRBV11-3	TRBJ2-1	-	-	TGTGCCAGCAGCCCGGACAATTCCTACAATGAGCAGTTCTTC	CASSPDNSYNEQFF
TRBV2	TRBJ2-7	TRBD1	-	TGTGCCAGCAGTGTACGACAGGGGCTAGTCCCGTACTTC	CASSVRQGLVPYF
TRBV28	TRBJ2-2	TRBD1	-	TGTGCCACCGTTGGACAGGGGATTACCGGGGAGCTGTTTTTT	CATVGQGITGELFF
TRBV6-5	TRBJ1-4	TRBD1	-	TGTGCCTCCGGACAGGGGGAAGAAAAACTGTTTTTT	CASGQGEEKLFF
TRBV19	TRBJ2-4	TRBD1	-	TGTGCCAGTAGTATCGTGCACTGGCGACAGGGTCGGTACTTC	CASSIVHWRQGRYF
TRBV7-8	TRBJ2-3	TRBD2	-	TGTGCCAGCAGCTTCCTGTGGGAGGGACGCACAGATACGCAGTATTTT	CASSFLWEGRTDTQYF
TRBV28	TRBJ1-5	-	-	TGTGCCAGCAGGCCCATCCCTAAGGGGGGCAATCAGCCCCAGCATTTT	CASRPIPKGGNQPQHF
TRBV28	TRBJ1-2	-	-	TGTGCCAGCAGTTTCGGTTTCGGACGGGGTGTTAACTATGGCTACACCTTC	CASSFGFGRGVNYGYTF